This T cell receptor (beta chain) came from a study of CD8 T cells in ankylosing spondylitis. V was cut by 0 bases and J by 8 bases, with 25 bases left in between. CDR3 size: 17 residues. CDR1 is DFQATT, CDR2 SNEGSKA, per germline (reference sequence). Broader study findings: Disease-linked clones bore a CD8+ phenotype, appearing relatively rarely in peripheral blood. Seemingly distinctive of ankylosing spondylitis blood was a TCR beta motif formed by eight highly homologous variants.

Libraries of TCR beta came from quantitative 5'-RACE with molecular barcodes. TCRdb re-called the 5' RACE reads through MiXCR, storing one row per CDR3 protein. The sample yields some 840,000 distinct CDR3 sequences, roughly 12% seen once. For this clonotype: Its antigen remains unidentified.

The receptor was isolated from a male donor with ankylosing spondylitis. The sequenced sample consisted of blood, either unsorted or a sorted T cell fraction (not recorded which). The chain couples TRBV20-1 to TRBJ1-2, with D possibly TRBD1 on 6 matching bases. CDR3 sequence: CSARDRGSGQTLFGYTF. The CDR3, as DNA: TGCAGTGCTAGAGATAGGGGCTCCGGACAGACTCTCTTCGGCTACACCTTC.